The 2 T cell receptor beta chains reported below all come from one sample, sequenced in a study of blood T cell repertoires in COVID-19. Profiling relied on immunoSEQ multiplex PCR, and the TCRdb table lists in-frame clones only, not all of them. The sample yields 200,000 to 250,000 clones, around 82% seen once. Source material: PBMCs or T cells enriched from blood (not recorded which). All receptors come from a woman aged 45-59 years who had been exposed to COVID-19.

This chain uses TRBV19 with TRBJ2-2; TRBD1 aligns across 9 bases. Looked up from germline, CDR1 is LNHDA and CDR2 is SQIVND (reference sequence). V shed 7 bases, J shed 7 bases, and the junction held 10 bases outside the gene matches. The CDR3 length is 15 residues. The CDR3 nucleotides are TGTGCCAGTAATTCACTCACAGGGGGCGGCGGGGAGCTGTTTTTT. It yields the protein CASNSLTGGGGELFF. The full variable domain, its missing parts supplied by reference TRBV19 and TRBJ2-2, is DGGITQSPKYLFRKEGQNVTLSCEQNLNHDAMYWYRQDPGQGLRLIYYSQIVNDFQKGDIAEGYSVSREKKESFPLTVTSAQKNPTAFYLCASNSLTGGGGELFFGEGSRLTVL.

The chain uses TRBV19 and TRBJ1-1; D not certain. In germline, CDR1 is LNHDA, CDR2 SQIVND (reference sequence). Trimming took 3 bases from V and 6 from J, leaving 11 bases between them. This CDR3 has 13 residues. As DNA, the CDR3 is TGTGCCAGTAGTATCCGCCACGGGGCTGAAGCTTTCTTT. Its protein is CASSIRHGAEAFF.